This TCR beta chain was sequenced in a study of shared clonotypes between healthy human individuals. This clone was counted once. Its specificity is not known. Regarding the study as a whole: Larger richness was generally estimated for naive than memory subsets. The study found lower generation probabilities in non-shared clonotypes than in those shared by all four donors. Only blood underwent sampling, and tissue repertoires likely differ.

The CDR3 spans 16 residues. Trimming took 1 base from V and 1 from J; bases not matched to a gene: 6. The germline V gene has CDR1 SGHRS and CDR2 YFSETQ. Original methodology: Junction-only sequences without quality scores were provided by ImmunoSEQ, so filtering was different. Sequencing was performed with immunoSEQ multiplex PCR; in TCRdb, only in-frame clones are kept and a portion is missing. D and trimming come from the DNA, and the V and J calls and clone size come from that table. The sample has about 1.1 million clones, around three quarters seen once. The specimen was memory CD4+ T cells from PBMCs. Subset defined: CD45RA-negative fraction. The gene calls are TRBV5-1 and TRBJ2-7; 9 bases line up with TRBD1. This sequence was found in a man aged 18 to 29 in good health. Some clones in this sample may be carry-over from other donors' samples. This chain's CDR3 is CASSLIETGGSYEQYF. DNA of the CDR3: TGCGCCAGCAGCTTGATCGAGACAGGGGGTTCCTACGAGCAGTACTTC.